This TCR beta chain derives from a study of response to subunit inactivated influenza vaccine. Study results and limitations: The authors suggested that few new T cells are recruited per seasonal influenza vaccination.

TCRdb ran MiXCR on the RT-PCR reads and lists one entry per CDR3 protein. Here the sample spans under 950,000 distinct CDR3 sequences, around 20% being singletons. From germline, CDR1 is MNHEY and CDR2 SMNVEV (reference sequence). J gave up 7 bases and V 2 bases, and 6 bases lay outside the gene matches. The CDR3 covers 15 residues. Comments on this clonotype: Antigen unknown.

The V gene is TRBV27, the J gene TRBJ2-2; 8 bases map to TRBD2. The clonotype comes from a man in his forties or fifties who received an inactivated influenza vaccine. The material was PBMCs from blood, obtained 5 to 6 days after vaccination. CDR3 nucleotide sequence: TGTGCCAGCAGTTTAGCCGGGAGGGGTAGCGGGGAGCTGTTTTTT. This codes for CASSLAGRGSGELFF.